This entry lists 5 T cell receptor beta chains sequenced from one sample in a study of metastatic and nonmetastatic thyroid tumors. Prior to thyroid surgery, none of the patients had received any treatment. Using MiXCR, TCRdb re-called clones from the PCR reads. The sample carries just over 30,000 clones, roughly 20% recorded once. Material for sequencing was blood. These receptors were collected from a female donor with papillary thyroid cancer or a benign thyroid nodule (not recorded which). Some clones in this sample may be carry-over from other donors' samples.

This clone was observed many times. The V gene is TRBV6-1, the J gene TRBJ1-2, with D perhaps TRBD1 (6 bases). Germline V gives CDR1 MNHNS, CDR2 SASEGT. The CDR3 runs 12 residues. V lost 11 bases and J 4 bases, leaving 14 bases between the germline ends. The DNA of the CDR3 is TGTGCCCTAGGGGGGGTGTTCTATGGCTACACCTTC. It is translated as CALGGVFYGYTF.

The sample holds a few counts of this clone. The J gene is TRBJ2-7, the V gene TRBV4-1; D not resolved. This CDR3 is 13 amino acids long. From germline, CDR1 is MGHRA and CDR2 YSYEKL. Trimming stripped 0 bases from V and 6 bases from J, with 9 bases between. CDR3 coding DNA: TGCGCCAGCAGCCAAGAAATGAGTTCCGAGCAGTACTTC. This codes for CASSQEMSSEQYF.

The chain couples TRBV6-6 to TRBJ2-1; 10 bases agree with TRBD2. Unmatched junction bases numbered 9, after V lost 7 bases and J lost 0 bases. The germline V gene encodes CDR1 MNHNY and CDR2 SVGAGI (reference sequence). This CDR3 contains 17 residues. CDR3 amino acids: CASTRSGGRSSYNEQFF. The CDR3 DNA follows: TGTGCCAGCACCCGTAGCGGGGGGCGTAGCTCCTACAATGAGCAGTTCTTC.

The V gene is TRBV4-1, the J gene TRBJ2-1; D ambiguous. This CDR3 is built from 12 residues. The germline V and J ends were trimmed by 6 bases and 9 bases, with 12 bases remaining between them. Germline V CDR1 and CDR2: MGHRA, YSYEKL. The CDR3 sequence: CASSQTGLEQFF. DNA of the CDR3: TGCGCCAGCAGTCAGACTGGTCTTGAGCAGTTCTTC.

This clone was picked up many times. V is TRBV7-2 and J is TRBJ2-1; D not resolved. In germline, CDR1 is SGHTA, CDR2 FQGNSA. The CDR3 totals 10 residues. The V gene lost 8 bases and the J gene lost 5 bases, with 4 bases spanning the gap. As DNA, the CDR3 is TGTGCCAGCGGGGACAATGAGCAGTTCTTC. Translating it yields CASGDNEQFF.